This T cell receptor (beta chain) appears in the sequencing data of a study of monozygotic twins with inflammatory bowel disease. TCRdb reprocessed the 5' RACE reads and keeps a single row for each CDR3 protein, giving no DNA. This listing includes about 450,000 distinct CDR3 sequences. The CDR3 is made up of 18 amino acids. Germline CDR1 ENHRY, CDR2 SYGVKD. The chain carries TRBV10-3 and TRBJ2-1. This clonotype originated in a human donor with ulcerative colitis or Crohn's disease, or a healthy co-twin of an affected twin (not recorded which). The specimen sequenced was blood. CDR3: CATRRIKGNPRSYNEQFF.